Listed here is a single TCR beta chain. This sample was taken from a study of blood T cell repertoires in COVID-19. Overall study: Spain, Italy and the United States supplied samples that represented acute and convalescent COVID-19. Sources were T cells, B-cell-depleted T cells, or PBMCs; the material itself was cDNA or gDNA.

Losses at the gene ends were 5 bases for V and 3 bases for J; bases not matched to a gene: 6. CDR3 length: 16 amino acids. Germline V CDR1 and CDR2: SGHTA, FQGNSA. Original processing notes: Reference gene primers were amplified, and this amplification served to estimate nucleated cell counts. Some clones are missing from TCRdb's copy, which holds only in-frame ones; the method was immunoSEQ multiplex PCR. V and J calls and clone size are given by that table; D and trimming were obtained from the DNA. The sample lists some 66,000 clones, more than 70% seen once, with 6.9% in the top ten. The clonotype was recovered from a middle-aged man with active COVID-19. The chain joins TRBV7-2 to TRBJ2-3; TRBD1 matches 12 bases. Sequences were obtained from peripheral blood. The CDR3 nucleotides read TGTGCCAGCAGCATCGGGACAGGGGGCCGTACAGATACGCAGTATTTT. It encodes CASSIGTGGRTDTQYF.